This T cell receptor (beta chain) was recorded in a study of blood T cell repertoires in COVID-19 (dated by TCRdb to between 2020 and 2021). In terms of the full investigation: Collaborator samples came from the United States, Italy and Spain and covered acute and convalescent phases of COVID-19. Sample metadata almost always included a de-identified subject ID, COVID-19 status, age in years and sex. HLA class I and class II types, where available, came from metadata supplied by the sample provider rather than from assay-based typing. The repertoires were released in a freely available public database intended as a resource for research on the immune response to SARS-CoV-2. The prospective study material was composed of cDNA or gDNA derived from T cells, B-cell-depleted T cells, or PBMCs. Subjects who had been exposed to COVID-19, were actively infected with it, or had recovered from it provided the deeply sampled blood TCRbeta repertoires that made up the dataset. The samples were drawn from the first 160 participants of the ongoing ImmuneRACE study and from about 1,200 subjects provided by 6 global collaborators.

Of note for this clone: There is no known antigen for this receptor. Base quality data are lacking; no much larger clone is found one base away.

The immunoSEQ Assay, a bias-controlled multiplex PCR, was used to amplify TCRbeta CDR3 regions from genomic DNA. Turning to the authors' computational methods: The number of nucleated cells in each sample was estimated from the amplification of reference gene primers within the assay. To quantify the absolute abundance of each unique TCRbeta CDR3 rearrangement, sequence reads were collapsed and filtered. For each sample, productive Simpson clonality was calculated as the square root of Simpson's diversity index over productive rearrangements. This immuneACCESS table, as held by TCRdb, lists in-frame sequences with V and J called but not all clones. Of the missing ones, under half trace to an unresolved V gene in checked studies; the others have no known cause. Clonal size and the V and J genes are those of that table, whereas D and trimming came from the DNA. This sample is represented by around 240,000 clones; roughly nine tenths of them were singletons. Together, the top ten hold 0.95% to 1.5% of the sample.

In the prospective study, participants were about 18 to 95 years old, resided in under 30 geographic areas of the United States, and were enrolled through a virtual design. Cohort assignment in the prospective study relied on participant-reported clinical history from a screening survey and a study questionnaire. In the prospective study, whole blood, serum and a nasopharyngeal or oropharyngeal swab were collected from each participant by mobile phlebotomists. Participants in the prospective study had the option to provide additional blood draws and questionnaires over an approximately 2-month period. Before DNA extraction, prospective study blood samples were shipped either frozen or at room temperature. Including the terminal cysteine and phenylalanine, the CDR3 comprises 14 residues. Here the CDR3 DNA is all that survives: 42 bases in frame from base 1. The germline V gene gives CDR1 as MNHEY and CDR2 as SVGAGI. Germline trimming amounts to 0 bases on V and 7 bases on J, with 4 as the count of junction bases outside the gene matches.

Here is what the overall study found, with its caveats: Clinical and demographic metadata were provided uncurated, with the amount varying by source and participant.

The V gene is TRBV6-5 and the J gene is TRBJ1-2; 8 bases in between match TRBD1. This clonotype was obtained from a human donor in a cohort exposed to, infected with or recovered from COVID-19 (not recorded which). The donor label of this sample is uncertain. What was sequenced was PBMCs or T cells enriched from blood (not recorded which). The CDR3 protein: CASSYSTGGRGYTF. The nucleotides are TGTGCCAGCAGTTACTCAACAGGGGGACGTGGCTACACCTTC.